These T cell receptor beta chains were read from a single sample in a study of T cell responses to AZD1222 COVID-19 vaccine. TCRdb keeps only in-frame clones here, not all; method: immunoSEQ multiplex PCR. The repertoire holds around 140,000 clones, 75% to 85% seen once, with approximately 8% in the top ten. The specimen comprised peripheral blood, sampled 28 days after the second dose of the MenACWY control vaccine. Receptor source: an adult who received the MenACWY meningococcal vaccine as a control. The CDR3 runs from the conserved cysteine through the conserved F or W. D genes are given only for firm matches. The listing skips clone size in some rows; elsewhere it reads once, few, many or a size class.

V	size	D	J	CDR3	DNA
TRBV6-5	NA	NA	TRBJ2-3	CASSYGGKPDTQYF	TGTGCCAGCAGTTACGGGGGGAAGCCAGATACGCAGTATTTT
TRBV28	NA	TRBD1	TRBJ1-6	CASSSTGVNSPLHF	TGTGCCAGCAGTTCGACAGGGGTGAATTCACCCCTCCACTTT
TRBV2	NA	NA	TRBJ2-2	CASKGYLAGELFF	TGTGCCAGCAAGGGTTATTTGGCCGGGGAGCTGTTTTTT
TRBV6-6	NA	NA	TRBJ1-1	CASSYSGTAPEAFF	TGTGCCAGCAGTTACTCAGGGACTGCCCCTGAAGCTTTCTTT
TRBV12-5	NA	NA	TRBJ2-7	CASGYDLGYYEQYF	TGTGCTAGTGGTTACGATCTGGGTTACTACGAGCAGTACTTC
TRBV4-3	NA	NA	TRBJ2-7	CASSQERSGVSYEQYF	TGCGCCAGCAGCCAAGAAAGGTCAGGGGTCTCCTACGAGCAGTACTTC
TRBV4-3	once	TRBD2	TRBJ2-1	CASSQEVAGGPLYNEQFF	TGCGCCAGCAGCCAAGAGGTGGCGGGAGGGCCTCTATACAATGAGCAGTTCTTC
TRBV5-1	NA	TRBD1	TRBJ2-5	CASSPDGQGFETQYF	TGCGCCAGCAGTCCGGATGGACAGGGCTTCGAGACCCAGTACTTC
TRBV19	few	NA	TRBJ1-5	CASSGPPGAPFSNQPQHF	TGTGCCAGTAGTGGACCCCCAGGGGCCCCTTTTAGCAATCAGCCCCAGCATTTT
TRBV27	NA	TRBD2	TRBJ2-7	CASSLSGSGREQYF	TGTGCCAGCAGTTTAAGCGGGAGCGGAAGGGAGCAGTACTTC
TRBV11-3	NA	TRBD1	TRBJ2-6	CASSRGQGGSGANVLTF	TGTGCCAGTAGCCGAGGACAGGGAGGATCTGGGGCCAACGTCCTGACTTTC
TRBV7-9	NA	NA	TRBJ1-1	CASSFLGRARRLNTEAFF	TGTGCCAGCAGCTTCCTTGGTAGGGCACGCCGATTGAACACTGAAGCTTTCTTT
TRBV12-3/TRBV12-4	NA	NA	TRBJ1-2	CASSRGDTSGYTF	TGTGCCAGCAGTAGGGGGGACACATCTGGTTACACCTTC
TRBV5-1	once	NA	TRBJ1-1	CASSPGLNTEAFF	TGCGCCAGCAGCCCCGGATTGAACACTGAAGCTTTCTTT
TRBV28	NA	NA	TRBJ1-2	CASSLTAGGNYGYTF	TGTGCCAGCAGTTTGACGGCGGGTGGTAACTATGGCTACACCTTC
TRBV19	once	NA	TRBJ1-1	CASRRQYMNTEAFF	TGTGCCAGTAGGCGGCAGTACATGAACACTGAAGCTTTCTTT
TRBV4-3	NA	NA	TRBJ1-5	CASSQEAGLYSNQPQHF	TGCGCCAGCAGCCAAGAGGCAGGGCTTTATAGCAATCAGCCCCAGCATTTT
TRBV6-5	NA	NA	TRBJ1-1	CASSYGGTAFF	TGTGCCAGCAGTTACGGGGGTACGGCTTTCTTT
TRBV21-1	NA	NA	TRBJ1-5	CASGINREGQPQHF	TGTGCCAGCGGGATTAACAGGGAGGGTCAGCCCCAGCATTTT
TRBV19	NA	NA	TRBJ2-5	CASSYLGAPIKTQYF	TGTGCCAGTAGTTATCTCGGGGCCCCGATCAAGACCCAGTACTTC
TRBV7-9	NA	NA	TRBJ2-5	CASSSLLGFKTQYF	TGTGCCAGCAGCTCATTGTTGGGTTTCAAGACCCAGTACTTC
TRBV6-5	NA	NA	TRBJ2-2	CASSYYGPSTGELFF	TGTGCCAGCAGTTACTACGGGCCGTCCACCGGGGAGCTGTTTTTT
TRBV28	NA	NA	TRBJ1-4	CASSNPGRTNEKLFF	TGTGCCAGCAGTAATCCGGGGCGGACTAATGAAAAACTGTTTTTT
TRBV5-1	NA	NA	TRBJ2-7	CASSQRPPRRGTPPPYF	TGCGCCAGCAGCCAGCGACCCCCCCGGCGGGGCACCCCACCCCCGTACTTC
TRBV9	NA	TRBD1	TRBJ1-2	CASSQGQGRVDYGYTF	TGTGCCAGCAGCCAAGGACAGGGCAGAGTCGACTATGGCTACACCTTC
TRBV10-3	NA	TRBD1	TRBJ2-3	CAISAAGGSSTDTQYF	TGTGCCATCAGTGCTGCAGGGGGTTCTAGCACAGATACGCAGTATTTT
TRBV7-3	NA	TRBD2	TRBJ2-1	CASSAGGRYEQFF	TGTGCCAGCAGCGCCGGGGGGAGGTATGAGCAGTTCTTC
TRBV27	NA	NA	TRBJ1-2	CASRPQGVSRGYTF	TGTGCCAGCAGACCGCAGGGAGTATCGCGAGGCTACACCTTC
TRBV30	NA	TRBD1	TRBJ1-6	CAWVGQGIRSPLHF	TGTGCCTGGGTGGGACAGGGAATAAGGTCACCCCTCCACTTT
TRBV5-5	NA	TRBD1	TRBJ1-1	CASSLGGASTEAFF	TGTGCCAGCAGCTTAGGGGGCGCATCCACTGAAGCTTTCTTT
TRBV18	NA	NA	TRBJ1-2	CASSPDMSGLGGYTF	TGTGCCAGCTCACCTGACATGAGCGGGCTGGGGGGCTACACCTTC
TRBV12-2	NA	NA	TRBJ1-2	CASRLDGDRSDGYTF	TGTGCAAGTCGCTTAGATGGGGACAGGAGTGATGGCTACACCTTC
TRBV5-1	NA	NA	TRBJ2-7	CASSLAYGYEQYF	TGCGCCAGCAGCTTGGCGTACGGATACGAGCAGTACTTC
TRBV19	once	NA	TRBJ1-2	CASSQGAGYGYTF	TGTGCCAGTAGTCAGGGCGCGGGTTATGGCTACACCTTC
TRBV7-9	NA	NA	TRBJ1-1	CASSLTRGAGEAFF	TGTGCCAGCAGCCTAACGCGGGGAGCGGGTGAAGCTTTCTTT
TRBV7-9	once	NA	TRBJ1-2	CASSLVTTDGYTF	TGTGCCAGCAGCTTAGTTACGACGGATGGCTACACCTTC
TRBV19	NA	NA	TRBJ2-1	CASSPGHGEQFF	TGTGCCAGTAGCCCAGGGCATGGTGAGCAGTTCTTC
TRBV6-4	NA	TRBD1	TRBJ2-1	CATRRGQAYNEQFF	TGTGCCACCCGACGGGGACAGGCCTACAATGAGCAGTTCTTC
TRBV27	NA	NA	TRBJ1-3	CASSLYRGNTIYF	TGTGCCAGCAGTTTATACCGAGGAAACACCATATATTTT
TRBV6-5	NA	NA	TRBJ1-2	CASSLGPYGYTF	TGTGCCAGCAGTCTGGGCCCGTATGGCTACACCTTC
TRBV5-1	NA	TRBD1	TRBJ1-1	CASSPEGARTFF	TGCGCCAGCAGCCCGGAGGGGGCCCGGACTTTCTTT
TRBV18	NA	NA	TRBJ1-5	CASSPRGLSNQPQHF	TGTGCCAGCTCACCTAGGGGATTGAGCAATCAGCCCCAGCATTTT
TRBV30	NA	TRBD2	TRBJ2-7	CALSGTSGSYEQYF	TGTGCCTTATCCGGGACTAGCGGCTCCTACGAGCAGTACTTC
TRBV5-6	NA	NA	TRBJ1-2	CASTLYGGDVYGYTF	TGTGCCAGCACTCTATATGGGGGGGACGTGTATGGCTACACCTTC
TRBV19	NA	NA	TRBJ2-7	CASSTGSSPFEQYF	TGTGCCAGTTCCACAGGGTCCTCTCCATTCGAGCAGTACTTC
TRBV5-6	NA	NA	TRBJ1-5	CASRLGVGANQPQHF	TGTGCCAGCAGACTGGGGGTAGGCGCCAATCAGCCCCAGCATTTT
TRBV19	NA	NA	TRBJ2-5	CASSIGLKETQYF	TGTGCCAGTAGTATAGGTTTGAAAGAGACCCAGTACTTC
TRBV19	NA	TRBD1	TRBJ2-1	CASSFDRAAYNEQFF	TGTGCCAGTAGCTTTGACAGGGCCGCATACAATGAGCAGTTCTTC
TRBV3-1/TRBV3-2	NA	TRBD1	TRBJ2-1	CASSQFPPGTGGHEQFF	TGTGCCAGCAGCCAATTCCCACCCGGGACAGGGGGACATGAGCAGTTCTTC
TRBV4-2	NA	NA	TRBJ2-2	CASSSPGGATGELFF	TGTGCCAGCAGCAGCCCCGGGGGAGCCACCGGGGAGCTGTTTTTT
TRBV11-2	few	TRBD2	TRBJ2-5	CASSLGAGVQETQYF	TGTGCCAGCAGCTTAGGAGCGGGGGTGCAAGAGACCCAGTACTTC
TRBV7-8	NA	TRBD2	TRBJ2-7	CASSLGWLAGESSYEQYF	TGTGCCAGCAGCTTAGGGTGGCTAGCGGGTGAAAGCTCCTACGAGCAGTACTTC
TRBV19	NA	NA	TRBJ1-5	CASSIDRDQPQHF	TGTGCCAGTAGTATAGATAGGGATCAGCCCCAGCATTTT
TRBV4-1	NA	TRBD1	TRBJ1-2	CASRQPGQSSYGYTF	TGCGCCAGCAGACAACCGGGACAGAGCTCCTATGGCTACACCTTC
TRBV5-1	few	NA	TRBJ1-1	CASSQDGGYTEAFF	TGCGCCAGCAGCCAGGATGGGGGTTACACTGAAGCTTTCTTT